This is a list of T cell receptor beta chains from one sample in a study of Ad26.COV2.S vaccination and SARS-CoV-2 variants. Assay: immunoSEQ multiplex PCR; the TCRdb copy retains only in-frame clones and omits some. In the table there are a few hundred thousand clones, 89% of which are singletons. Sequencing was performed on peripheral blood, taken in a trial of Ad26.COV2.S vaccine versus placebo. The source of these receptors is a person aged 18-60 years who received the Ad26.COV2.S COVID-19 vaccine or a placebo. The CDR3 runs from the conserved cysteine through the conserved F or W. D genes are given only for firm matches. Clone size is given for some rows only: seen once, a few or many times, or a class if the clone is expanded.

>NA|TRBV13|TRBD2|TRBJ2-5
CASSSGLAGGLETQYF
TGTGCCAGCAGCTCCGGACTAGCGGGAGGACTAGAGACCCAGTACTTC
>NA|TRBV28|NA|TRBJ2-2
CASTTLSTGELFF
TGTGCCAGCACCACGCTTAGCACCGGGGAGCTGTTTTTT
>once|TRBV7-2|NA|TRBJ2-1
CASSPKEGLWNEQFF
TGTGCCAGCAGCCCCAAGGAAGGGCTTTGGAATGAGCAGTTCTTC
>NA|TRBV7-8|TRBD1|TRBJ1-3
CASSSRTGSSGNTIYF
TGTGCCAGCAGCTCCCGGACAGGGAGCTCTGGAAACACCATATATTTT
>NA|TRBV9|TRBD2|TRBJ2-2
CASSPGLGQYTGELFF
TGTGCCAGCAGCCCCGGACTAGGGCAGTACACCGGGGAGCTGTTTTTT
>once|TRBV9|TRBD1|TRBJ2-7
CASSGRGPGEQYF
TGTGCCAGCAGCGGTAGGGGGCCAGGCGAGCAGTACTTC
>NA|TRBV6-1|NA|TRBJ1-6
CASSENLVAPGANSPLHF
TGTGCCAGCAGTGAAAACCTGGTGGCACCGGGTGCGAATTCACCCCTCCACTTT
>NA|TRBV5-5|TRBD1|TRBJ2-7
CASSSSGQNYEQYF
TGTGCCAGCAGCTCGTCGGGACAGAATTACGAGCAGTACTTC
>NA|TRBV25-1|NA|TRBJ2-4
CASRGGDVQYF
TGTGCCAGCAGGGGGGGAGACGTTCAGTACTTC
>once|TRBV18|NA|TRBJ1-5
CASSPRSNQPQHF
TGTGCCAGCTCACCGCGAAGCAATCAGCCCCAGCATTTT
>NA|TRBV28|NA|TRBJ2-3
CASSFAQKPHTQYF
TGTGCCAGCAGTTTCGCGCAGAAACCCCATACGCAGTATTTT
>once|TRBV6-1|NA|TRBJ2-5
CASSEIRETQYF
TGTGCCAGCAGTGAGATCCGGGAGACCCAGTACTTC
>NA|TRBV19|NA|TRBJ2-1
CASSIVTGAGWVNEQFF
TGTGCCAGTAGTATAGTAACAGGGGCGGGGTGGGTGAATGAGCAGTTCTTC
>NA|TRBV6-5|NA|TRBJ1-2
CASSRPGYGYTF
TGTGCCAGCAGTCGGCCAGGGTATGGCTACACCTTC
>NA|TRBV12-3/TRBV12-4|TRBD1|TRBJ2-5
CASSFGTEETQYF
TGTGCCAGCAGTTTCGGGACAGAAGAGACCCAGTACTTC
>once|TRBV28|TRBD2|TRBJ2-7
CASSPTSGSRNEQYF
TGTGCCAGCAGCCCGACTAGCGGGAGTCGAAACGAGCAGTACTTC
>NA|TRBV28|NA|TRBJ2-7
CASGTKSTYEQYF
TGTGCCAGCGGGACAAAGAGTACCTACGAGCAGTACTTC
>NA|TRBV28|NA|TRBJ2-7
CASSLLGGSEQYF
TGTGCCAGCAGTTTATTGGGGGGTTCCGAGCAGTACTTC
>NA|TRBV11-3|TRBD1|TRBJ2-7
CASSRQGDSYEQYF
TGTGCCAGCAGCCGACAGGGGGACTCCTACGAGCAGTACTTC
>NA|TRBV27|TRBD1|TRBJ1-2
CASSPVLGRDREDYGYTF
TGTGCCAGCAGTCCAGTCCTAGGTCGGGACAGGGAGGACTATGGCTACACCTTC
>NA|TRBV2|NA|TRBJ1-3
CASIQGTGNTIYF
TGTGCCAGCATTCAGGGAACTGGAAACACCATATATTTT
>NA|TRBV7-2|NA|TRBJ2-7
CASSRMGYEQYF
TGTGCCAGCAGCCGGATGGGCTACGAGCAGTACTTC
>NA|TRBV5-5|NA|TRBJ2-7
CASSLVSGVTYEQYF
TGTGCCAGCAGCTTGGTTAGCGGAGTGACCTACGAGCAGTACTTC
>NA|TRBV21-1|NA|TRBJ2-3
CASSKAPGTAKTDTQYF
TGTGCCAGCAGCAAAGCGCCCGGGACAGCCAAGACAGATACGCAGTATTTT
>NA|TRBV13|NA|TRBJ2-7
CASSLKPGPLSYEQYF
TGTGCCAGCAGCCTAAAACCTGGACCGCTCTCCTACGAGCAGTACTTC
>NA|TRBV28|TRBD1|TRBJ1-1
CASSPPQGRWGEAFF
TGTGCCAGCAGTCCGCCACAGGGGCGATGGGGTGAAGCTTTCTTT
>NA|TRBV25-1|TRBD1|TRBJ2-3
CASSQPYGAGGVDTQYF
TGTGCCAGCAGTCAGCCTTATGGGGCAGGGGGAGTAGATACGCAGTATTTT
>NA|TRBV11-3|NA|TRBJ2-1
CASSLGTGGLNNEQFF
TGTGCCAGCAGCTTAGGTACCGGGGGTCTAAACAATGAGCAGTTCTTC
>NA|TRBV5-6|NA|TRBJ2-1
CASSFTDLNNEQFF
TGTGCCAGCAGCTTCACAGATCTCAACAATGAGCAGTTCTTC
>NA|TRBV4-3|NA|TRBJ1-6
CASSQETGMGSPLHF
TGCGCCAGCAGCCAAGAAACAGGGATGGGTTCACCCCTCCACTTT
>NA|TRBV28|NA|TRBJ1-5
CASRRETQPQHF
TGTGCCAGCCGCAGGGAAACTCAGCCCCAGCATTTT
>NA|TRBV5-1|NA|TRBJ2-5
CASSPLADLRETQYF
TGCGCCAGCAGCCCGCTGGCGGACCTGAGGGAGACCCAGTACTTC
>NA|TRBV18|NA|TRBJ2-3
CASSPLDSTDTQYF
TGTGCCAGCTCACCACTTGACTCCACAGATACGCAGTATTTT
>NA|TRBV4-1|TRBD2|TRBJ2-5
CASSQLGLAGTQETQYF
TGCGCCAGCAGCCAGCTAGGGCTAGCGGGGACCCAAGAGACCCAGTACTTC
>NA|TRBV27|NA|TRBJ2-1
CASSSQGFYNEQFF
TGTGCCAGCAGTTCGCAGGGGTTCTACAATGAGCAGTTCTTC
>NA|TRBV30|NA|TRBJ1-4
CAWRTGPKEKLFF
TGTGCCTGGAGAACAGGTCCAAAGGAAAAACTGTTTTTT
>NA|TRBV27|NA|TRBJ1-1
CASRFDFGANTEAFF
TGTGCCAGCAGGTTCGACTTCGGAGCGAACACTGAAGCTTTCTTT
>NA|TRBV9|NA|TRBJ2-7
CASSHGSQGYEQYF
TGTGCCAGCAGCCACGGGTCACAGGGTTACGAGCAGTACTTC
>NA|TRBV19|TRBD1|TRBJ2-7
CASSQSGAGGTYEQYF
TGTGCCAGTAGCCAATCTGGGGCAGGGGGAACTTATGAGCAGTACTTC
>NA|TRBV29-1|NA|TRBJ1-1
CSVTGSTEAFF
TGCAGCGTTACAGGGAGCACTGAAGCTTTCTTT
>NA|TRBV6-6|NA|TRBJ2-5
CASSPVTGEKTQYF
TGTGCCAGCAGCCCAGTCACGGGGGAAAAGACCCAGTACTTC
>NA|TRBV28|NA|TRBJ1-2
CASSRMGEGYGYTF
TGTGCCAGCAGTAGGATGGGAGAAGGCTATGGCTACACCTTC
>NA|TRBV7-8|TRBD2|TRBJ2-1
CASSLRGLAGLSQHNEQFF
TGTGCCAGCAGCTTACGTGGACTAGCGGGATTATCACAACACAATGAGCAGTTCTTC
>NA|TRBV9|TRBD1|TRBJ1-5
CASSEGGGNQPQHF
TGTGCCAGCAGCGAAGGGGGCGGTAATCAGCCCCAGCATTTT
>NA|TRBV6-5|TRBD1|TRBJ2-7
CASSSRDRTYEQYF
TGTGCCAGCAGCTCACGGGACAGGACCTACGAGCAGTACTTC
>NA|TRBV28|TRBD1|TRBJ1-6
CASSLSPGGPNSPLHF
TGTGCCAGCAGTTTATCGCCAGGGGGCCCGAATTCACCCCTCCACTTT
>NA|TRBV7-2|TRBD2|TRBJ2-1
CASSPGLAGGGQFF
TGTGCCAGCAGCCCCGGACTAGCGGGAGGGGGGCAGTTCTTC
>NA|TRBV28|NA|TRBJ1-2
CASSLAAPKGGYTF
TGTGCCAGCAGTTTGGCGGCCCCTAAGGGTGGCTACACCTTC
>NA|TRBV11-2|NA|TRBJ2-1
CASSETSGEGNEQFF
TGTGCCAGCAGCGAGACTAGTGGCGAGGGCAATGAGCAGTTCTTC
>NA|TRBV6-5|TRBD1|TRBJ1-5
CASSQDRNQPQHF
TGTGCCAGCAGTCAGGACAGGAACCAGCCCCAGCATTTT
>NA|TRBV4-3|TRBD2|TRBJ2-5
CASSQEPPSGRETQYF
TGCGCCAGCAGCCAAGAGCCTCCTAGCGGGAGGGAGACCCAGTACTTC
>NA|TRBV5-4|NA|TRBJ2-7
CASSFDTPGVQYF
TGTGCCAGCAGCTTCGACACCCCAGGGGTGCAGTACTTC
>few|TRBV18|TRBD1|TRBJ2-5
CASSPRTGGEETQYF
TGTGCCAGCTCACCGCGGACAGGGGGGGAAGAGACCCAGTACTTC
>NA|TRBV18|NA|TRBJ1-1
CASSPAGTAVEAFF
TGTGCCAGCTCACCGGCCGGGACCGCGGTAGAAGCTTTCTTT
>once|TRBV15|NA|TRBJ1-4
CATSSGKDGSNEKLFF
TGTGCCACCAGCAGTGGCAAAGACGGGTCTAATGAAAAACTGTTTTTT